The rows below give T cell receptor beta chains drawn from one sample of a study of cytomegalovirus exposure and HLA in healthy donors. Clones were sequenced by immunoSEQ multiplex PCR, and TCRdb holds only the in-frame ones, with some missing. The sample holds 150,000 or so clones, 65% to 85% seen once. The sequenced sample consisted of PBMCs. The receptors were gathered from a woman aged 40 to 55 in good health and CMV-seropositive. Both conserved end residues are part of each CDR3. A D gene is named only where the DNA matches it firmly. Expanded clones are given a class, and other clones once, few, many or no size at all.

D: NA; V: TRBV2; J: TRBJ2-6; size: once; CDR3: CASLGKSAGANGLTF; DNA: TGTGCCAGCCTGGGGAAATCTGCTGGGGCCAACGGCCTGACTTTC
D: NA; V: TRBV6-5; J: TRBJ1-2; size: NA; CDR3: CASSYGLNYGYTF; DNA: TGTGCCAGCAGTTACGGCCTTAACTATGGCTACACCTTC
D: NA; V: TRBV29-1; J: TRBJ2-3; size: once; CDR3: CSVDGGTDTQYF; DNA: TGCAGCGTTGACGGGGGCACAGATACGCAGTATTTT
D: NA; V: TRBV5-4; J: TRBJ1-2; size: NA; CDR3: CASSYPGIVTQGYTF; DNA: TGTGCCAGCAGCTATCCGGGGATAGTTACGCAAGGCTACACCTTC
D: NA; V: TRBV5-1; J: TRBJ2-1; size: NA; CDR3: CASSLVSLYNEQFF; DNA: TGCGCCAGCAGCTTGGTCTCTCTCTACAATGAGCAGTTCTTC
D: TRBD1; V: TRBV5-1; J: TRBJ1-1; size: NA; CDR3: CASSRTGGGLGGDTEAFF; DNA: TGCGCCAGCAGCAGGACAGGGGGGGGTCTCGGTGGGGACACTGAAGCTTTCTTT
D: NA; V: TRBV6-4; J: TRBJ1-2; size: few; CDR3: CASSFRVDYGYTF; DNA: TGTGCCAGCAGTTTCCGTGTCGACTATGGCTACACCTTC
D: NA; V: TRBV18; J: TRBJ1-3; size: NA; CDR3: CASSPIEGVAGNTIYF; DNA: TGTGCCAGCTCACCTATCGAGGGAGTAGCTGGAAACACCATATATTTT
D: NA; V: TRBV30; J: TRBJ2-7; size: NA; CDR3: CAWSGNGQSYYEQYF; DNA: TGTGCCTGGAGTGGGAATGGACAGTCGTACTACGAGCAGTACTTC
D: TRBD1; V: TRBV5-1; J: TRBJ1-6; size: NA; CDR3: CASSSATGQNNSPLHF; DNA: TGCGCCAGCAGCTCGGCTACGGGACAGAATAATTCACCCCTCCACTTT